These T cell receptor beta chains were read from a single sample in a study of cytomegalovirus exposure and HLA in healthy donors. Here immunoSEQ multiplex PCR was the method, and the copy in TCRdb shows in-frame clones only, minus some. This table has fewer than 200,000 clones, approximately 80% appearing once. The sequencing sample was made of PBMCs. The receptors were sampled from a man between 18 and 35 years old in good health and CMV-seropositive. The CDR3 runs from the conserved cysteine through the conserved F or W. A D gene is named only where the DNA matches it firmly. The listing skips clone size in some rows; elsewhere it reads once, few, many or a size class.

>TRBJ1-5|NA|TRBV7-2|once
TGTGCCAGCAGCTACCGTGGGGAGGGTCAGCCCCAGCATTTT
CASSYRGEGQPQHF
>TRBJ2-2|NA|TRBV7-9|once
TGTGCCAGCAGCTCTAGGAACACCGGGGAGCTGTTTTTT
CASSSRNTGELFF
>TRBJ2-1|TRBD2|TRBV7-2|NA
TGTGCCAGCAGCTTAGATCTAGCGGCGGGAGACAATGAGCAGTTCTTC
CASSLDLAAGDNEQFF
>TRBJ2-3|NA|TRBV11-2|NA
TGTGCCAGCAGCTTTGGGTCCGGGAGCACAGATACGCAGTATTTT
CASSFGSGSTDTQYF
>TRBJ2-4|NA|TRBV18|few
TGTGCCAGCTCACTATATGGGGGCGGTGAAGGGGCCAAAAACATTCAGTACTTC
CASSLYGGGEGAKNIQYF
>TRBJ1-2|NA|TRBV2|NA
TGTGCCTCCCCGGAGGCGGGAGAAAGATATGGCTACACCTTC
CASPEAGERYGYTF
>TRBJ2-3|TRBD2|TRBV6-4|few
TGTGCCAGCAGGATAGCGGGAACTAGCACAGATACGCAGTATTTT
CASRIAGTSTDTQYF
>TRBJ2-1|TRBD2|TRBV6-5|NA
TGTGCCAGCAGGCGAGGCGGAGGGAGGGAGTTCTTC
CASRRGGGREFF
>TRBJ2-5|NA|TRBV7-2|NA
TGTGCCAGCAGCTTCAGCGAGGCCCAGTACTTC
CASSFSEAQYF
>TRBJ2-3|NA|TRBV10-1|NA
TGCGCCAGCAGTCAATTAGGAGGAACGCAGTATTTT
CASSQLGGTQYF
>TRBJ1-4|TRBD1|TRBV5-1|once
TGCGCCAGCAGCTGGCGACAGGGGGATGAAAAACTGTTTTTT
CASSWRQGDEKLFF
>TRBJ1-2|NA|TRBV11-2|NA
TGTGCCAGCAGCCCGGACACCAACTATGGCTACACCTTC
CASSPDTNYGYTF
>TRBJ1-5|TRBD1|TRBV4-2|NA
TGTGCCAGCAGCCAAGGATTTAGCGGACAGGGCGAACAGCCCCAGCATTTT
CASSQGFSGQGEQPQHF
>TRBJ1-1|NA|TRBV7-6|NA
TGTGCCAGCAGCCCCTCCTGGAGGGAGACTATGAACACTGAAGCTTTCTTT
CASSPSWRETMNTEAFF
>TRBJ2-1|NA|TRBV19|NA
TGTGCCAGTAGTCTATATGGAGGGAGTGGTGAGCAGTTCTTC
CASSLYGGSGEQFF
>TRBJ1-1|NA|TRBV5-1|few
TGCGCCAGCAGCCCTTACGACGCAGGGCTAACTGAAGCTTTCTTT
CASSPYDAGLTEAFF
>TRBJ1-5|NA|TRBV4-1|NA
TGCGCCAGCAGCCAGGGGCAGTATACCAATCAGCCCCAGCATTTT
CASSQGQYTNQPQHF
>TRBJ2-5|NA|TRBV7-9|NA
TGTGCCAGCAGCTTCCCAGGGGGGATGATAGAGACCCAGTACTTC
CASSFPGGMIETQYF
>TRBJ2-7|TRBD1|TRBV6-1|NA
TGTGCCAGCAGTTCACGGGACAGGGTTCATTACGAGCAGTACTTC
CASSSRDRVHYEQYF
>TRBJ1-1|TRBD1|TRBV7-2|NA
TGTGCCAGCAGCTTACACAGGGGGAACACTGAAGCTTTCTTT
CASSLHRGNTEAFF
>TRBJ2-4|TRBD1|TRBV13|NA
TGTGCCAGCAGTGGGACAGGGTCAAACATTCAGTACTTC
CASSGTGSNIQYF
>TRBJ2-7|NA|TRBV27|NA
TGTGCCAGCCGAGGGTTACGGGGGTTCGACGAGCAGTACTTC
CASRGLRGFDEQYF
>TRBJ1-1|NA|TRBV5-1|NA
TGCGCCAGCAGCTTGGCCAGTGGCCGGGGGAACACTGAAGCTTTCTTT
CASSLASGRGNTEAFF
>TRBJ2-1|NA|TRBV19|NA
TGTGCCAGTAAGGTGAGGGGGCATCTGAGAGGGGGGAATGAGCAGTTCTTC
CASKVRGHLRGGNEQFF
>TRBJ2-4|NA|TRBV7-9|NA
TGTGCCAGCAGCTTAGTTGCGGATACGGTCGGGAATTACATTCAGTACTTC
CASSLVADTVGNYIQYF
>TRBJ1-5|TRBD1|TRBV4-1|NA
TGCGCCAGCAGAATATCGCCCGGGACAGACAATCAGCCCCAGCATTTT
CASRISPGTDNQPQHF
>TRBJ1-2|TRBD1|TRBV15|NA
TGTGCCACCAGCAGAGATCGGACAGGGCGGAGGCACACCTTC
CATSRDRTGRRHTF
>TRBJ1-3|NA|TRBV21-1|once
TGTGCCAGTGGGTCCGGGACAGGGATTGGAAACACCATATATTTT
CASGSGTGIGNTIYF
>TRBJ2-7|TRBD2|TRBV6-5|NA
TGTGCCAGCAGTTACGGAGTAGCGGGGAACTACGAGCAGTACTTC
CASSYGVAGNYEQYF
>TRBJ1-4|NA|TRBV13|NA
TGTGCCAGCAGCTTAGGCATGGAAAAACTGTTTTTT
CASSLGMEKLFF
>TRBJ2-1|NA|TRBV10-1|NA
TGCGCCAGCAGTGATGGCGGGGCACCCTACAATGAGCAGTTCTTC
CASSDGGAPYNEQFF
>TRBJ2-7|TRBD2|TRBV11-3|NA
TGTGCCAGCAGCGAGACTAGCGGGGGCTACGAGCAGTACTTC
CASSETSGGYEQYF
>TRBJ1-2|TRBD1|TRBV27|NA
TGTGCCAGCAGTTTAAGGGCAGGGGGCAGCTACAACTATGGCTACACCTTC
CASSLRAGGSYNYGYTF
>TRBJ2-7|TRBD2|TRBV6-5|NA
TGTGCCAGCAGTCGCATAGCGGGAGCCTACGAGCAGTACTTC
CASSRIAGAYEQYF
>TRBJ2-1|NA|TRBV19|NA
TGTGCCAGTAGTATGACTTATACGACGGAGCAGTTCTTC
CASSMTYTTEQFF
>TRBJ1-1|NA|TRBV10-3|NA
TGTGCCATCACCCACAGGAAGAGTGACACTGAAGCTTTCTTT
CAITHRKSDTEAFF
>TRBJ2-1|NA|TRBV7-2|NA
TGTGCCAGCAGTGCAACAAGTGAGCAGTTCTTC
CASSATSEQFF
>TRBJ1-6|NA|TRBV7-3|NA
TGTGCCAGCAGCTTAGGACAGCAGAATTCACCCCTCCACTTT
CASSLGQQNSPLHF
>TRBJ2-3|NA|TRBV4-2|NA
TGTGCCAGCAGCCAAGAGGGGGGGCCCCCAGATACGCAGTATTTT
CASSQEGGPPDTQYF
>TRBJ2-1|NA|TRBV7-9|NA
TGTGCCAGCAGCTCTTATTTGACTAACCCAAACAATGAGCAGTTCTTC
CASSSYLTNPNNEQFF
>TRBJ2-7|TRBD2|TRBV6-5|NA
TGTGCCAGCACGGGGACTAGGTCTGGCTACGAGCAGTACTTC
CASTGTRSGYEQYF
>TRBJ1-3|NA|TRBV23-1|NA
TGCGCCAGCAGTCAATCCGATCGACGGGGAAGGGAGAACACCATATATTTT
CASSQSDRRGRENTIYF
>TRBJ2-7|NA|TRBV7-9|NA
TGTGCCAGCAGCTTAGCGGACAGCCTCTACGAGCAGTACTTC
CASSLADSLYEQYF
>TRBJ2-5|NA|TRBV19|NA
TGTGCCAGTAGTATAGTTACGGGGATGGGGAACCAGTACTTC
CASSIVTGMGNQYF
>TRBJ2-7|TRBD1|TRBV4-1|NA
TGCGCCAGCAGCCAAGTACCCGCCCGGGACAGATACTACGAGCAGTACTTC
CASSQVPARDRYYEQYF
>TRBJ2-6|NA|TRBV6-1|NA
TGTGCCAGCAGTGCTACAGGGAGCTCTGGGGCCAACGTCCTGACTTTC
CASSATGSSGANVLTF
>TRBJ2-7|TRBD2|TRBV5-1|few
TGCGCCAGCAGCCTAGCGGGAGAACCCTACGAGCAGTACTTC
CASSLAGEPYEQYF
>TRBJ1-6|TRBD1|TRBV5-1|NA
TGCGCCAGCAGCTTGGAGACAGGGGGCAGTTCACCCCTCCACTTT
CASSLETGGSSPLHF
>TRBJ2-3|NA|TRBV6-5|NA
TGTGCCAGCAGGGGGGGTACAAGCCACACAGATACGCAGTATTTT
CASRGGTSHTDTQYF
>TRBJ2-2|NA|TRBV19|NA
TGTGCCAGTAGAAACGGTTGGGGGGCGAACACCGGGGAGCTGTTTTTT
CASRNGWGANTGELFF
>TRBJ2-7|NA|TRBV7-2|many
TGTGCCAGCAGCCCACAGGCCCTTGACGAGCAGTACTTC
CASSPQALDEQYF
>TRBJ2-6|NA|TRBV27|NA
TGTGCCAGCAGTTTAAAAGCGGCAGGGGTCGCTGGGGCCAACGTCCTGACTTTC
CASSLKAAGVAGANVLTF
>TRBJ2-7|TRBD2|TRBV18|NA
TGTGCCAGCTCAACACCGGGACTAGCTTACGAGCAGTACTTC
CASSTPGLAYEQYF